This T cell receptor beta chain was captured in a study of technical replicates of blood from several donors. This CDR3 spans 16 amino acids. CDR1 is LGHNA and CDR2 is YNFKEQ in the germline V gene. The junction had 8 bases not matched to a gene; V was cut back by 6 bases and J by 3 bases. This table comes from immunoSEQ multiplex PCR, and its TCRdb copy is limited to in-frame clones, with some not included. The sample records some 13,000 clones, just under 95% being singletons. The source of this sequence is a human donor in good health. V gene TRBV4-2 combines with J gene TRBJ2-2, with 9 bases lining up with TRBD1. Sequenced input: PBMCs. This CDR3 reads CASSHTGGLDTGELFF. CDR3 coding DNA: TGTGCCAGCAGTCATACAGGGGGCTTGGACACCGGGGAGCTGTTTTTT.